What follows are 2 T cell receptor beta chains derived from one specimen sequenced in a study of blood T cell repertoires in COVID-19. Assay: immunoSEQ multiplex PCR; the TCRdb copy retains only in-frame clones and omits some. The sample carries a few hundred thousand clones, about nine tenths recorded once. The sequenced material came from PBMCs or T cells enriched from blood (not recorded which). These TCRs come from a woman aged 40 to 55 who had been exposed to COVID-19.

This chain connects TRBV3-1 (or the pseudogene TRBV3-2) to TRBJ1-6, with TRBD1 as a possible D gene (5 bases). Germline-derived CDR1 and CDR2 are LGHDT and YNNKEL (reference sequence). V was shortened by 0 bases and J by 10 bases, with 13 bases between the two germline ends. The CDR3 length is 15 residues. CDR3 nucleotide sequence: TGTGCCAGCAGCCAAGAGGGGCTATTAGGCTCACCCCTCCACTTT. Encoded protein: CASSQEGLLGSPLHF.

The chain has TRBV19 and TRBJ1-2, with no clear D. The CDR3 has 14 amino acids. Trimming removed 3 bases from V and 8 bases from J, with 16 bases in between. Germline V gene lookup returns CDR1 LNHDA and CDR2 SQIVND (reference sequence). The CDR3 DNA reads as TGTGCCAGTAGTATCCCTGGGCGCCTTCAGGGCTACACCTTC. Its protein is CASSIPGRLQGYTF.